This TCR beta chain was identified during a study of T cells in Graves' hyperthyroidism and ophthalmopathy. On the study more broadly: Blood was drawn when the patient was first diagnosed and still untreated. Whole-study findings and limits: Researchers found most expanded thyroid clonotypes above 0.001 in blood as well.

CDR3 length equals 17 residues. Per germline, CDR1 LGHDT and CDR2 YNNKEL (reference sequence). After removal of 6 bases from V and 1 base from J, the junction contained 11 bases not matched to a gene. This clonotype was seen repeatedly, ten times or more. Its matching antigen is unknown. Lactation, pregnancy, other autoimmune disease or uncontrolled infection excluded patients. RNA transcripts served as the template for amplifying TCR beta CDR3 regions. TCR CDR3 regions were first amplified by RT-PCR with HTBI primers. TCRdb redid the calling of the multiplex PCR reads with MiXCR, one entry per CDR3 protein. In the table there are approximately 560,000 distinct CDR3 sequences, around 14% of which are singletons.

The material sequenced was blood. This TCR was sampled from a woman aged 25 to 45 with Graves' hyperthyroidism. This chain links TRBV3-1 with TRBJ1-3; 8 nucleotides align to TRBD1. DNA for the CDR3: TGTGCCAGCAGTCCTCGGACAGGGCGGTGGTCTGGAAACACCATATATTTT. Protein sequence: CASSPRTGRWSGNTIYF.